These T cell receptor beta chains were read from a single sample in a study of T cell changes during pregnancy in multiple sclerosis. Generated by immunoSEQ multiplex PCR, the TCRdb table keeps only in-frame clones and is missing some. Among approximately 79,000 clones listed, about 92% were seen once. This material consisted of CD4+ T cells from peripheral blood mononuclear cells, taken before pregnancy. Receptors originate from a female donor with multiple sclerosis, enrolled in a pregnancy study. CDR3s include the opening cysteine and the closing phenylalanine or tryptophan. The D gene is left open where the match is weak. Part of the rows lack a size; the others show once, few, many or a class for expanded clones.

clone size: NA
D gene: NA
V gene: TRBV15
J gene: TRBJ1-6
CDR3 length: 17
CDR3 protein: CATSRDRESSYNSPLHF
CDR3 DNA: TGTGCCACCAGCAGAGACAGGGAAAGCTCCTATAATTCACCCCTCCACTTT

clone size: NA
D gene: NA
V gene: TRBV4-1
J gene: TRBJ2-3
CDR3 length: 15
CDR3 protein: CASSPEGQVTDTQYF
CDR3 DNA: TGCGCCAGCAGCCCGGAGGGGCAAGTCACAGATACGCAGTATTTT

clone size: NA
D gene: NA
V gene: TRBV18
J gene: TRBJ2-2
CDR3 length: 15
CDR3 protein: CASSPRQANTGELFF
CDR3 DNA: TGTGCCAGCTCACCACGACAGGCGAACACCGGGGAGCTGTTTTTT

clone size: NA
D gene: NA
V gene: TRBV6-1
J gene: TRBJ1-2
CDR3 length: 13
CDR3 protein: CASSETGAYGYTF
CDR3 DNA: TGTGCCAGCAGTGAGACAGGAGCCTATGGCTACACCTTC

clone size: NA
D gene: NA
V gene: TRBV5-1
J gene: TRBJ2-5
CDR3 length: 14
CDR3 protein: CASSLGLALETQYF
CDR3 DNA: TGCGCCAGCAGCTTGGGACTTGCTTTGGAGACCCAGTACTTC

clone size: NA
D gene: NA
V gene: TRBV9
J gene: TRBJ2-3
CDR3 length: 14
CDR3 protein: CASSVGLPRDTQYF
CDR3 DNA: TGTGCCAGCAGCGTCGGACTACCGAGGGATACGCAGTATTTT

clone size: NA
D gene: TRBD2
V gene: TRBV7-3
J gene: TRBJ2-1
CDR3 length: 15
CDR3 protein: CASSQTSGAYNEQFF
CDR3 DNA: TGTGCCAGCAGCCAAACTAGCGGAGCATACAATGAGCAGTTCTTC

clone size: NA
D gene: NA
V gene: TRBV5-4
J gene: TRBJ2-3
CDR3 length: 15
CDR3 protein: CASSLDGVATDTQYF
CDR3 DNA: TGTGCCAGCAGCTTGGATGGAGTAGCCACAGATACGCAGTATTTT

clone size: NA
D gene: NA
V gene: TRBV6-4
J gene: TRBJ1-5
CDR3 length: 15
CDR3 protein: CASSEVGGGNQPQHF
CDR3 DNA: TGTGCCAGCAGTGAGGTAGGAGGCGGCAATCAGCCCCAGCATTTT

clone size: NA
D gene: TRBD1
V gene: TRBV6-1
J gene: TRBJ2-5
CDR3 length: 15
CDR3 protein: CASSQGDREKETQYF
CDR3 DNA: TGTGCCAGCAGTCAGGGGGACAGGGAAAAAGAGACCCAGTACTTC

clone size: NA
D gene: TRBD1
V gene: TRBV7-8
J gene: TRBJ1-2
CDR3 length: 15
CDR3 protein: CASSLRGPRDHGYTF
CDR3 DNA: TGTGCCAGCAGCTTAAGGGGGCCCAGGGATCACGGCTACACCTTC

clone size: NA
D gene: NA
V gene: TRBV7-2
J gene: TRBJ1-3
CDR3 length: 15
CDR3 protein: CASSLDRAPGNTIYF
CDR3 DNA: TGTGCCAGCAGCTTAGACAGGGCTCCTGGAAACACCATATATTTT

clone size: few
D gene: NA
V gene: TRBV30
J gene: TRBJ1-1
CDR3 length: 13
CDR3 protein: CAWNEGIGDEAFF
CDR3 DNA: TGTGCCTGGAATGAGGGAATTGGGGATGAAGCTTTCTTT

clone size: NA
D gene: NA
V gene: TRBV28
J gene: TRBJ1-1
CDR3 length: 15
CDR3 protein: CASSRGGSMNTEAFF
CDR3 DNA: TGTGCCAGCAGTCGCGGCGGGAGCATGAACACTGAAGCTTTCTTT

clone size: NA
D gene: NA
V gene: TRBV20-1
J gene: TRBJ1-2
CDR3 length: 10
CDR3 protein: CSARVGGYTF
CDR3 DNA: TGCAGTGCTAGAGTGGGCGGCTACACCTTC

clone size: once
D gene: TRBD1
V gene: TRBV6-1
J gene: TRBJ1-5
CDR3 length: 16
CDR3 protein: CASSEALQGAGQPQHF
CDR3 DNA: TGTGCCAGCAGTGAAGCGCTACAGGGGGCCGGTCAGCCCCAGCATTTT

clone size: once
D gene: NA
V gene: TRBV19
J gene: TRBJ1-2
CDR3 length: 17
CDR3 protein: CASSISGHADQFYGYTF
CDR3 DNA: TGTGCCAGTAGTATATCGGGACATGCCGACCAGTTTTATGGCTACACCTTC

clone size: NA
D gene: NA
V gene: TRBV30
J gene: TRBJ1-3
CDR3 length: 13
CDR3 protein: CAWSFSSGNTIYF
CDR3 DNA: TGTGCCTGGAGTTTCAGTAGCGGAAACACCATATATTTT

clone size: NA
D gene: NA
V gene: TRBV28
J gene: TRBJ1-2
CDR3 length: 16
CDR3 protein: CASSSVGGWGSYGYTF
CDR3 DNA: TGTGCCAGCAGCTCCGTGGGGGGGTGGGGAAGCTATGGCTACACCTTC

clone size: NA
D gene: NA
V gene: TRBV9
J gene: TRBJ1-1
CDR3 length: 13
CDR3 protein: CASSSRVRTEAFF
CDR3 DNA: TGTGCCAGCAGCTCCCGGGTAAGGACTGAAGCTTTCTTT

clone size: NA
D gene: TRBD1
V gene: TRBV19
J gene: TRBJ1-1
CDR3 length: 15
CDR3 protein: CASSILTGSNTEAFF
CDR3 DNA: TGTGCCAGTAGTATCTTGACAGGGTCAAACACTGAAGCTTTCTTT

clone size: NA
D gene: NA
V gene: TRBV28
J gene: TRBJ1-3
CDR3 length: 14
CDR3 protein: CASSFRGSGNTIYF
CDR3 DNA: TGTGCCAGCAGTTTTAGGGGCTCTGGAAACACCATATATTTT

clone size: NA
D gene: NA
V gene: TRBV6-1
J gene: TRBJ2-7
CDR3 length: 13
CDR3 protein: CASSDNSLREQYF
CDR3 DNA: TGTGCCAGCAGTGATAACTCGCTACGAGAGCAGTACTTC

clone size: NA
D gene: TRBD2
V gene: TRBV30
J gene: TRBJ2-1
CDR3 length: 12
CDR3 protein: CAWSAGGNEQFF
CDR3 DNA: TGTGCCTGGAGTGCGGGAGGGAATGAGCAGTTCTTC

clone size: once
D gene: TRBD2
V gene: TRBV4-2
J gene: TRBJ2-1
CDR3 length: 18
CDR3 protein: CASSPLVGLAGGKDEQFF
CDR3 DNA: TGTGCCAGCAGCCCTCTTGTAGGCCTAGCGGGGGGGAAGGATGAGCAGTTCTTC

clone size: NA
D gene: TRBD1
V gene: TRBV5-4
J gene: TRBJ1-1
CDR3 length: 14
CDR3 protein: CASSLEGAKPEAFF
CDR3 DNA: TGTGCCAGCAGCTTGGAGGGGGCTAAGCCTGAAGCTTTCTTT

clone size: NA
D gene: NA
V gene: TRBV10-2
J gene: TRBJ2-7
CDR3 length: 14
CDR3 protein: CASSEGGRGYEQYF
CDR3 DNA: TGCGCCAGCAGTGAGGGAGGACGGGGCTACGAGCAGTACTTC

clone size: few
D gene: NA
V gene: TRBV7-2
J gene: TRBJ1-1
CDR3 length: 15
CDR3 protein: CASSSPPVAGTEAFF
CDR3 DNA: TGTGCCAGCAGTTCCCCGCCGGTAGCGGGCACTGAAGCTTTCTTT

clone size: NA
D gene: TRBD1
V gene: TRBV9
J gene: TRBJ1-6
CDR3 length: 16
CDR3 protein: CASSVVAGGYNSPLHF
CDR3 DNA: TGTGCCAGCAGCGTAGTCGCAGGGGGCTATAATTCACCCCTCCACTTT

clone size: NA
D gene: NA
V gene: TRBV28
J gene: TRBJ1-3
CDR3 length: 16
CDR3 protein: CASSFRGGRRGNTIYF
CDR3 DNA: TGTGCCAGCAGCTTCCGGGGGGGGCGGCGTGGAAACACCATATATTTT

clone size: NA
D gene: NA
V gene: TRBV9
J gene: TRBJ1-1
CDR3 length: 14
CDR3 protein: CASSVGRLNTEAFF
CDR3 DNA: TGTGCCAGCAGCGTAGGGCGGCTTAACACTGAAGCTTTCTTT

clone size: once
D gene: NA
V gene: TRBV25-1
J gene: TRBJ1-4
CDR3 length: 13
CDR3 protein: CASSERGRGRLFF
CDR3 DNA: TGTGCCAGCAGTGAAAGGGGAAGGGGGAGACTGTTTTTT

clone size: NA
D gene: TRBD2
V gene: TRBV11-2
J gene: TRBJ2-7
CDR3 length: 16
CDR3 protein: CASSLDPLAGAGEQYF
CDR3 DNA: TGTGCCAGCAGCTTAGATCCACTAGCGGGGGCTGGCGAGCAGTACTTC

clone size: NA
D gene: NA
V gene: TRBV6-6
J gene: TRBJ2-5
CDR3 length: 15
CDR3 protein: CASRPTRGVGETQYF
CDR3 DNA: TGTGCCAGCAGGCCGACCAGGGGGGTGGGAGAGACCCAGTACTTC

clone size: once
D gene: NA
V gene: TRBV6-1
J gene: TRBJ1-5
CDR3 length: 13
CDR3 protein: CAGRAAGGQPQHF
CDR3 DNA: TGTGCCGGCAGGGCCGCCGGGGGTCAGCCCCAGCATTTT

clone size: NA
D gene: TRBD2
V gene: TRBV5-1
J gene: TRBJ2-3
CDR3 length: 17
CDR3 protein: CASSPGGVLAGSDTQYF
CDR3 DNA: TGCGCCAGCAGCCCGGGGGGGGTCCTAGCGGGATCAGATACGCAGTATTTT

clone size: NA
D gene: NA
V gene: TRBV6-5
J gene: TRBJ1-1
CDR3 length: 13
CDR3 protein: CASTLQMNTEAFF
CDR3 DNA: TGTGCCAGCACACTGCAAATGAACACTGAAGCTTTCTTT

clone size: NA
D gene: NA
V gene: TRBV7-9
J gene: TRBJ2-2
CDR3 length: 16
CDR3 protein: CASSRTVPSNTGELFF
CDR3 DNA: TGTGCCAGCAGTCGAACGGTGCCCTCGAACACCGGGGAGCTGTTTTTT

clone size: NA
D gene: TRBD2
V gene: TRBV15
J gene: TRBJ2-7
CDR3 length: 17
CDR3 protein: CATSREAGLAGTFRQYF
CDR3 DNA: TGTGCCACCAGCAGAGAGGCTGGCCTAGCGGGAACCTTTCGGCAGTACTTC

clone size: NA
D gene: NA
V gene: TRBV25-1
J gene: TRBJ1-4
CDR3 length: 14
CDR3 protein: CASSLQATNEKLFF
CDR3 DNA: TGTGCCAGCAGTCTTCAGGCGACTAATGAAAAACTGTTTTTT

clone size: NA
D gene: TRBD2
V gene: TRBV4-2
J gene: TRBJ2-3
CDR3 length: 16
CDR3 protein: CASSQEPSGGAYTQYF
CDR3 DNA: TGTGCCAGCAGCCAAGAACCTAGCGGGGGGGCATATACGCAGTATTTT

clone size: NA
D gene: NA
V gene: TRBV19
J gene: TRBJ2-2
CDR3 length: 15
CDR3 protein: CASSPFGGPTGELFF
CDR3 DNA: TGTGCCAGTAGCCCCTTCGGGGGGCCCACCGGGGAGCTGTTTTTT

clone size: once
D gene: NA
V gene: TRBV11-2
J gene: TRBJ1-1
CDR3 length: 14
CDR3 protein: CASSLDRGDTEAFF
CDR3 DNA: TGTGCCAGCAGCTTAGACCGGGGGGACACTGAAGCTTTCTTT

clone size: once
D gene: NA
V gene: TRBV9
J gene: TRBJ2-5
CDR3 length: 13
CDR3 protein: CASSPQTGETQYF
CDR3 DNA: TGTGCCAGCAGCCCCCAGACGGGAGAGACCCAGTACTTC

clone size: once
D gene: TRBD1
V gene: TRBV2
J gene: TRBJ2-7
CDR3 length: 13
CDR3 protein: CASSAGDRGQRYF
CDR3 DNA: TGTGCCAGCAGTGCGGGGGACAGGGGGCAGAGGTACTTC

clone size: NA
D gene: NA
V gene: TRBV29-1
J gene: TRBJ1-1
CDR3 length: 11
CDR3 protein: CSGRGGTEAFF
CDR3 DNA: TGCAGTGGTCGAGGAGGGACTGAAGCTTTCTTT

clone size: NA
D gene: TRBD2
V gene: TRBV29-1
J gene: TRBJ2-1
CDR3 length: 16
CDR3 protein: CSVPAGTSGRWNEQFF
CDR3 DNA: TGCAGCGTCCCAGCGGGGACTAGCGGGAGGTGGAATGAGCAGTTCTTC

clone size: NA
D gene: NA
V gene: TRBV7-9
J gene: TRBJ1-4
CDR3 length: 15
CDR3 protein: CASSLVAAFDEKLFF
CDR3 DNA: TGTGCCAGCAGCTTAGTAGCGGCGTTTGATGAAAAACTGTTTTTT

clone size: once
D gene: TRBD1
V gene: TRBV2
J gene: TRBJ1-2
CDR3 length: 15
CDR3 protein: CASSARTGVDYGYTF
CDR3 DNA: TGTGCCAGCAGTGCGAGGACAGGGGTGGACTATGGCTACACCTTC

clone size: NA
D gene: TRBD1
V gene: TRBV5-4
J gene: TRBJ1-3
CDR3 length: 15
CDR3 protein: CASSLGTGEGNTIYF
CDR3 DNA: TGTGCCAGCAGCTTGGGGACAGGGGAAGGAAACACCATATATTTT

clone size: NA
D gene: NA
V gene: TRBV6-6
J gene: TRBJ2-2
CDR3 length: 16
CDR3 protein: CASAPGAGEITGELFF
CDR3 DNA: TGTGCCAGCGCTCCGGGGGCGGGGGAAATCACCGGGGAGCTGTTTTTT

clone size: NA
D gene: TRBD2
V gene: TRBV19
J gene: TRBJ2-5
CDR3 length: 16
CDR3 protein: CASSPRTSGGAETQYF
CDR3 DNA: TGTGCCAGTAGTCCCCGGACTAGCGGGGGGGCAGAGACCCAGTACTTC

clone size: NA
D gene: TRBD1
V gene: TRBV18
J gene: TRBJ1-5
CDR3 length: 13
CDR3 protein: CASQGTDNQPQHF
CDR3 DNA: TGTGCCAGTCAAGGGACAGATAATCAGCCCCAGCATTTT

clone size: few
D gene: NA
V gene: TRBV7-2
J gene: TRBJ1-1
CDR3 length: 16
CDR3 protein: CASSLELAGLNTEAFF
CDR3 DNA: TGTGCCAGCAGCTTAGAATTGGCAGGCTTGAACACTGAAGCTTTCTTT

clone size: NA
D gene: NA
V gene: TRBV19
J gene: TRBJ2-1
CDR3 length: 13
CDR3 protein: CASMRRSYNEQFF
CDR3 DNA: TGTGCCAGTATGAGGCGCTCCTACAATGAGCAGTTCTTC

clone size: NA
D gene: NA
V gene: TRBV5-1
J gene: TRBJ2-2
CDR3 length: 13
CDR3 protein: CASSLGGSGELFF
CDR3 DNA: TGCGCCAGCAGCTTGGGAGGGTCCGGGGAGCTGTTTTTT

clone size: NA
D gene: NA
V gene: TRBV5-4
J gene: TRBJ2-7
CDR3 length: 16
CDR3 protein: CASSQIGQGNSYEQYF
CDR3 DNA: TGTGCCAGCAGCCAAATCGGGCAGGGCAACTCCTACGAGCAGTACTTC